Sequencing of this T cell receptor (beta chain) was carried out in a study of cytomegalovirus exposure and HLA in healthy donors. Study-wide results and limits: The study carried out a later analysis of TCR beta sequences. It associated about 15,000 of them with specific HLA alleles at a false discovery rate of 0.05. Whilst most TCR sequences proved rare, a subset of public TCRs occurred across many donors.

The study sampled nominally healthy donors, though unrecorded immune exposures were likely. The primer mix had 60 Vbeta and 13 Jbeta primers. Authors' data handling: Later, an analysis found tens of millions of unique TCR beta chains, and 9.5 million to 12 million of these were shared. Some clones are missing from TCRdb's copy, which holds only in-frame ones; the method was immunoSEQ multiplex PCR. From that table come the V and J calls and clone size; the DNA was used to work out D and trimming. This sample has approximately 160,000 clones; around 78% occur once, and the top ten carry about 1.6%. A remark on this clone: Its antigen is as yet unknown.

This receptor was taken from a man in his forties in good health and CMV-seronegative. The sequencing input was PBMCs.

The CDR3 DNA reads as TGTGCCAGCAGCTTAAGGGGGACTAGCGGGAGGGTTGGGCAGTTCTTC. Translating gives CASSLRGTSGRVGQFF. The rearrangement joins TRBV7-9 to TRBJ2-1; 16 nucleotides align to TRBD2. Trimming removed 2 bases from V and 12 bases from J; junction bases left unmatched: 7. Germline assignment: CDR1 SEHNR and CDR2 FQNEAQ (reference sequence). The CDR3 loop spans 16 amino acids.